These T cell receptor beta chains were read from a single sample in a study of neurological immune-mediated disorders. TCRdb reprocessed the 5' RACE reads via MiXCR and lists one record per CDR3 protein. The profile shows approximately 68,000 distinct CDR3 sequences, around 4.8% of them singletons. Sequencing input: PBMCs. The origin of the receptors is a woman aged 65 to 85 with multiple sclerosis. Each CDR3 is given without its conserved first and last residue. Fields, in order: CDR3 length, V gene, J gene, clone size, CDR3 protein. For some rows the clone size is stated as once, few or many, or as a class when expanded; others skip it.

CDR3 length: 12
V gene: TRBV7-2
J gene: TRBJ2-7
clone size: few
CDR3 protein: ASKVTSGTYEQY

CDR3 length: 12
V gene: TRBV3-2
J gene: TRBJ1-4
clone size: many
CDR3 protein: ASSKVARGEKLF

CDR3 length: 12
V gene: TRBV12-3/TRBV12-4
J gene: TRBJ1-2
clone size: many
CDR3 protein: ASSLSGPNYGYT

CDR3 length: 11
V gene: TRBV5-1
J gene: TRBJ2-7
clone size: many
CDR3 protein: ASRQLDSREQY

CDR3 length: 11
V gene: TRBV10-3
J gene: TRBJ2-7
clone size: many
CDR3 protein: AISGGTNYEQY

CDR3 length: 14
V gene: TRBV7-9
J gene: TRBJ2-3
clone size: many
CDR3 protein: ASSPQEGRITDTQY

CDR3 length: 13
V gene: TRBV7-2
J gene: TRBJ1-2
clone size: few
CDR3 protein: ASSPETGGGYGYT

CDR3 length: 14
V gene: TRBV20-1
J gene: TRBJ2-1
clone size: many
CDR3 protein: SATRSQGGVGNEQF

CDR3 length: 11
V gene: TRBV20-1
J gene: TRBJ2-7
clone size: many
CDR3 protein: SAVGPSGYEQY

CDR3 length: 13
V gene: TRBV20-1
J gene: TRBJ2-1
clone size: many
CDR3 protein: SAGGLAGFYNEQF

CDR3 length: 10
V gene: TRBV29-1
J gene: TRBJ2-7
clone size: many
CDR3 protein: SVARQGYEQY

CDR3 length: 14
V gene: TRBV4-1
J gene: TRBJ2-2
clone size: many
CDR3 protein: ASRPHSGANTGELF

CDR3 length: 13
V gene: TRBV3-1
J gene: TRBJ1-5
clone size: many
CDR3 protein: ASSQGSEGNQPQH

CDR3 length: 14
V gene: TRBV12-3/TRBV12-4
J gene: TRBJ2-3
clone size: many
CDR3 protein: ASSPGLAGEGGTQY

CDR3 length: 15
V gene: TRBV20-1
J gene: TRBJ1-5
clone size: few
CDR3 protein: SARVGGSSGGNQPQH

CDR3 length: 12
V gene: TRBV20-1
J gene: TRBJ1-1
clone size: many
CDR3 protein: SAGILGRGTEAF

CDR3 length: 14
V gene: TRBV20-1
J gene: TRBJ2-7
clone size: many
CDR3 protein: SARAYGTSGKNEQY

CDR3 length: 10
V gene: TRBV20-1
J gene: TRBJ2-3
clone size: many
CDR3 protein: SVLTGADTQY

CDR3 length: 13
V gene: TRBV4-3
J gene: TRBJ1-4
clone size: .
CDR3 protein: ASSQVGAGGEKLF

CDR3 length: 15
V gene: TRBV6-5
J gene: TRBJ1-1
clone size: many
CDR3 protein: ASSSGTGYSLNTEAF

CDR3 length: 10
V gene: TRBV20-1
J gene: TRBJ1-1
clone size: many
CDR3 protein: SATSGGREAF

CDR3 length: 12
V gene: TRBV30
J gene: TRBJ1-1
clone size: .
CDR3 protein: AWSDQGSLAEAF

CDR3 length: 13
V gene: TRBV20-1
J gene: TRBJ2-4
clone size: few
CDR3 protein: SASSGRVAKNIQY

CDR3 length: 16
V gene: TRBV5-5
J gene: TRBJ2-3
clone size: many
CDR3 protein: ASSLSGRGQRGTDTQY

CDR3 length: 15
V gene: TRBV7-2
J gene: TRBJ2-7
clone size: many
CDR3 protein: ASSPGTSGSRGPEQY

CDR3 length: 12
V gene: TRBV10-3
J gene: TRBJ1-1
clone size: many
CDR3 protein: AISDDRGNTEAF

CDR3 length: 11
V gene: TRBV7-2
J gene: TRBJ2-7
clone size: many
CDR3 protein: ASSLATTYEQY

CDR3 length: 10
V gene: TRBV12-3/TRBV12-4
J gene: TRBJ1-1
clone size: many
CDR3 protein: ASSLITPEAF

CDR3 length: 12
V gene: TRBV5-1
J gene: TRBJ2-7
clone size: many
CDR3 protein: ASSPLAESTEQY

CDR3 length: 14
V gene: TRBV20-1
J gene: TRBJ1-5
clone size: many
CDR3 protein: SARDWAGRGSQPQH

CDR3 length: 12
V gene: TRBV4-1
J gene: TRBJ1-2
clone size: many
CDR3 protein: ASSQPAANYGYT

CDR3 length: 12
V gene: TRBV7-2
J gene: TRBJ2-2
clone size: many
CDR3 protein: ASSLTSIAGELF

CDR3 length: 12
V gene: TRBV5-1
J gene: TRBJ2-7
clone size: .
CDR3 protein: ASSLQRERYEQY

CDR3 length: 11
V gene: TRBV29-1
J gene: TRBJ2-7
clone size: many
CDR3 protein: SVGRVGVHEQY

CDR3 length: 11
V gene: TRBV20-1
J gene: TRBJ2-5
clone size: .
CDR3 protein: SARFERGETQY

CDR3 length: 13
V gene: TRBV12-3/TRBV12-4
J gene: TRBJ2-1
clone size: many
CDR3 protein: ASSSKGLAYNEQF

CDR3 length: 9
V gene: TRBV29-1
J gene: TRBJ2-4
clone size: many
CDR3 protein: STRDLNIQY

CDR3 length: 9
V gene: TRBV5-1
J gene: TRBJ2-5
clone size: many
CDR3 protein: ASSFEETQY

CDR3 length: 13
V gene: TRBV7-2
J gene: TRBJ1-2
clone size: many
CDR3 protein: ASSTSRGTNYGYT

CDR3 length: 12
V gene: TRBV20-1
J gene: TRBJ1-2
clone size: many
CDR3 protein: SARVQGGNYGYT

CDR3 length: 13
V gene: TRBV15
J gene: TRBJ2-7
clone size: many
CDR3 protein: ATSRDLRGSDEQY

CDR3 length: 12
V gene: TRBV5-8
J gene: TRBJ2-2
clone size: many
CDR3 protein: SNRRGRGTGELF

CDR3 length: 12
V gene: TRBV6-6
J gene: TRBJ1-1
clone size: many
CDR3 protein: ASSYLGQPREAF

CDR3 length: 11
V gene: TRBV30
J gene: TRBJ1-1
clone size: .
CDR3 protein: AWSGQGSTEAF

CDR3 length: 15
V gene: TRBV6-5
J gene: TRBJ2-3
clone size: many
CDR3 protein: ASSSMSLAGGSDTQY

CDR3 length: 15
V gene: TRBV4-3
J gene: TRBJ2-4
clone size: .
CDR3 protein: ASNQDGGGRGGKIQY

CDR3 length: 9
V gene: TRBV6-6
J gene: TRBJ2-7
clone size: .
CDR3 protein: DSRSHYEQY